Listed below are T cell receptor beta chains from one sample, sequenced in a study of blood T cell repertoires in COVID-19. TCRdb's table, derived via immunoSEQ multiplex PCR, lists solely in-frame clones and lacks some. The sample comprises about 260,000 clones, 87% of which are singletons, and 1.5% rests with the top ten. The sample consisted of peripheral blood. The source is a woman aged 40 to 50 who had recovered from COVID-19. CDR3s include the opening cysteine and the closing phenylalanine or tryptophan. D genes are given only for firm matches. For some rows the clone size is stated as once, few or many, or as a class when expanded; others skip it.

CDR3 protein: CAPIGEDYGYTF; CDR3 DNA: TGTGCCCCAATTGGGGAGGACTATGGCTACACCTTC; D gene: .; clone size: .; J gene: TRBJ1-2; V gene: TRBV2
CDR3 protein: CASSPSGNQPQHF; CDR3 DNA: TGTGCCAGCTCACCTAGTGGCAATCAGCCCCAGCATTTT; D gene: .; clone size: .; J gene: TRBJ1-5; V gene: TRBV18
CDR3 protein: CSVEGGRESYGYTF; CDR3 DNA: TGCAGCGTTGAAGGGGGCAGGGAAAGCTATGGCTACACCTTC; D gene: .; clone size: .; J gene: TRBJ1-2; V gene: TRBV29-1
CDR3 protein: CASSGQGKMVGTEAFF; CDR3 DNA: TGTGCCAGCAGTGGACAGGGAAAGATGGTAGGCACTGAAGCTTTCTTT; D gene: TRBD1; clone size: .; J gene: TRBJ1-1; V gene: TRBV9
CDR3 protein: CASSLTVQETQYF; CDR3 DNA: TGCGCCAGCAGCTTGACAGTTCAAGAGACCCAGTACTTC; D gene: .; clone size: .; J gene: TRBJ2-5; V gene: TRBV5-1
CDR3 protein: CASSYPFVTTGMDYGYTF; CDR3 DNA: TGTGCCAGCAGTTACCCATTTGTGACGACAGGGATGGACTATGGCTACACCTTC; D gene: TRBD1; clone size: .; J gene: TRBJ1-2; V gene: TRBV6-2/TRBV6-3
CDR3 protein: CSVAKGARSGNTIYF; CDR3 DNA: TGCAGCGTTGCGAAGGGGGCCCGCTCTGGAAACACCATATATTTT; D gene: TRBD1; clone size: few; J gene: TRBJ1-3; V gene: TRBV29-1
CDR3 protein: CSAESGQGYGYTF; CDR3 DNA: TGCAGCGCCGAATCCGGTCAGGGCTATGGCTACACCTTC; D gene: .; clone size: once; J gene: TRBJ1-2; V gene: TRBV29-1
CDR3 protein: CASGSPGFSGYTF; CDR3 DNA: TGTGCCAGCGGTTCCCCGGGGTTTTCTGGCTACACCTTC; D gene: .; clone size: .; J gene: TRBJ1-2; V gene: TRBV2
CDR3 protein: CASSYSALAGPPLHF; CDR3 DNA: TGTGCCAGCAGTTACTCTGCCCTAGCAGGCCCACCCCTCCACTTT; D gene: .; clone size: .; J gene: TRBJ1-6; V gene: TRBV6-5
CDR3 protein: CASSRHFLTRDSSTDTQYF; CDR3 DNA: TGTGCCAGCTCACGACATTTCTTAACCAGGGACAGTAGCACAGATACGCAGTATTTT; D gene: TRBD1; clone size: .; J gene: TRBJ2-3; V gene: TRBV18
CDR3 protein: CASRRQGAHTDTQYF; CDR3 DNA: TGTGCCAGCAGACGACAGGGGGCCCACACAGATACGCAGTATTTT; D gene: TRBD1; clone size: few; J gene: TRBJ2-3; V gene: TRBV6-6
CDR3 protein: CASSSRGSNQPQHF; CDR3 DNA: TGTGCCAGCAGTTCCCGGGGATCCAATCAGCCCCAGCATTTT; D gene: .; clone size: .; J gene: TRBJ1-5; V gene: TRBV6-5
CDR3 protein: CASSSSGTGYNEQFF; CDR3 DNA: TGTGCCAGCAGTTCATCCGGGACAGGATACAATGAGCAGTTCTTC; D gene: TRBD1; clone size: .; J gene: TRBJ2-1; V gene: TRBV6-2/TRBV6-3
CDR3 protein: CASSPTPEGVQPQHF; CDR3 DNA: TGTGCCAGCTCACCTACCCCAGAGGGGGTCCAGCCCCAGCATTTT; D gene: .; clone size: .; J gene: TRBJ1-5; V gene: TRBV18
CDR3 protein: CASSIGLGAANTEAFF; CDR3 DNA: TGTGCCAGTAGTATTGGTCTGGGGGCGGCGAACACTGAAGCTTTCTTT; D gene: .; clone size: .; J gene: TRBJ1-1; V gene: TRBV19
CDR3 protein: CATSIGVGTEAFF; CDR3 DNA: TGTGCCACCAGCATAGGGGTAGGCACTGAAGCTTTCTTT; D gene: .; clone size: .; J gene: TRBJ1-1; V gene: TRBV15
CDR3 protein: CASKEGSSYNEQFF; CDR3 DNA: TGTGCCAGCAAGGAGGGCAGCTCCTACAATGAGCAGTTCTTC; D gene: .; clone size: .; J gene: TRBJ2-1; V gene: TRBV2
CDR3 protein: CASSLGPGNYGYTF; CDR3 DNA: TGTGCCAGCAGCTTAGGTCCGGGAAATTATGGCTACACCTTC; D gene: .; clone size: once; J gene: TRBJ1-2; V gene: TRBV11-2
CDR3 protein: CASSWGQGRFYEQYF; CDR3 DNA: TGCGCCAGCAGCTGGGGACAGGGTAGATTCTACGAGCAGTACTTC; D gene: TRBD1; clone size: .; J gene: TRBJ2-7; V gene: TRBV5-1
CDR3 protein: CASSGDWETQYF; CDR3 DNA: TGTGCCAGCAGCGGAGACTGGGAGACCCAGTACTTC; D gene: .; clone size: many; J gene: TRBJ2-5; V gene: TRBV5-4
CDR3 protein: CASTPPGQGGKLFF; CDR3 DNA: TGTGCCAGCACCCCGCCCGGGCAGGGGGGAAAACTGTTTTTT; D gene: TRBD1; clone size: .; J gene: TRBJ1-4; V gene: TRBV2
CDR3 protein: CASSLGLAGGQETQYF; CDR3 DNA: TGTGCCAGCAGCTTAGGCTTAGCGGGGGGACAAGAGACCCAGTACTTC; D gene: TRBD2; clone size: .; J gene: TRBJ2-5; V gene: TRBV7-9
CDR3 protein: CASSLVGDSLGPLHF; CDR3 DNA: TGCGCCAGCAGCTTGGTAGGGGACAGCCTGGGTCCCCTCCACTTT; D gene: TRBD1; clone size: .; J gene: TRBJ1-6; V gene: TRBV5-1
CDR3 protein: CASSQDRGTVVFF; CDR3 DNA: TGTGCCAGCAGCCAAGATCGAGGGACTGTAGTTTTCTTT; D gene: .; clone size: .; J gene: TRBJ1-1; V gene: TRBV3-1/TRBV3-2
CDR3 protein: CASSQVRDRPREAFF; CDR3 DNA: TGCGCCAGCAGCCAAGTCCGGGACAGACCTCGTGAAGCTTTCTTT; D gene: TRBD1; clone size: once; J gene: TRBJ1-1; V gene: TRBV4-1
CDR3 protein: CASSHYRDSNEQFF; CDR3 DNA: TGTGCCAGCTCTCATTATCGGGACAGCAATGAGCAGTTCTTC; D gene: TRBD1; clone size: .; J gene: TRBJ2-1; V gene: TRBV18
CDR3 protein: CASSSSTIRVLF; CDR3 DNA: TGTGCCAGCAGTTCCTCGACTATTAGAGTGCTCTTC; D gene: .; clone size: .; J gene: TRBJ2-1; V gene: TRBV6-5
CDR3 protein: CASSYDRSNTEAFF; CDR3 DNA: TGTGCCAGCAGCTATGACAGATCGAACACTGAAGCTTTCTTT; D gene: .; clone size: .; J gene: TRBJ1-1; V gene: TRBV7-3
CDR3 protein: CASSKRGDHSYEQYF; CDR3 DNA: TGTGCCAGCAGCAAACGGGGAGATCACTCCTACGAGCAGTACTTC; D gene: .; clone size: once; J gene: TRBJ2-7; V gene: TRBV21-1
CDR3 protein: CASSLQSGGLEAFF; CDR3 DNA: TGTGCCAGCAGCCTTCAGTCAGGGGGCCTTGAAGCTTTCTTT; D gene: TRBD1; clone size: once; J gene: TRBJ1-1; V gene: TRBV7-9
CDR3 protein: CASSFRLERNEQFF; CDR3 DNA: TGTGCCAGCAGCTTCCGACTAGAACGCAATGAGCAGTTCTTC; D gene: .; clone size: .; J gene: TRBJ2-1; V gene: TRBV9
CDR3 protein: CATTGGTNEKLFF; CDR3 DNA: TGTGCCACCACCGGGGGAACTAATGAAAAACTGTTTTTT; D gene: .; clone size: .; J gene: TRBJ1-4; V gene: TRBV24-1
CDR3 protein: CASSSLHYEQYF; CDR3 DNA: TGTGCCAGCAGCTCACTTCACTACGAGCAGTACTTC; D gene: .; clone size: once; J gene: TRBJ2-7; V gene: TRBV7-2
CDR3 protein: CASSVVGDRENEQYF; CDR3 DNA: TGTGCCAGCAGCGTAGTTGGAGACAGGGAGAACGAGCAGTACTTC; D gene: TRBD1; clone size: .; J gene: TRBJ2-7; V gene: TRBV9
CDR3 protein: CASSESGVWGYTF; CDR3 DNA: TGTGCCAGCAGCGAAAGCGGGGTGTGGGGCTACACCTTC; D gene: .; clone size: .; J gene: TRBJ1-2; V gene: TRBV9
CDR3 protein: CASSSGFPAGETQYF; CDR3 DNA: TGTGCCAGCAGTTCCGGGTTCCCCGCCGGGGAGACCCAGTACTTC; D gene: .; clone size: .; J gene: TRBJ2-5; V gene: TRBV2